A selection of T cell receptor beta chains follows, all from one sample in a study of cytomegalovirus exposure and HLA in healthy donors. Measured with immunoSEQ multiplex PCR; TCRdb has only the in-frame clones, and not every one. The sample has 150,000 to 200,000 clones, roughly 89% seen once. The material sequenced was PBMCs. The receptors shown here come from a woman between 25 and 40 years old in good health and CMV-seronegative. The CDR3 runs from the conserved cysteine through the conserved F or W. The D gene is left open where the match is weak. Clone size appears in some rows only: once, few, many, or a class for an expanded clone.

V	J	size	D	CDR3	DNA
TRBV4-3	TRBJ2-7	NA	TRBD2	CASSQVAGLAGVYYEQYF	TGCGCCAGCAGCCAAGTTGCGGGACTAGCGGGAGTTTACTACGAGCAGTACTTC
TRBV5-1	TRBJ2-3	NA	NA	CASSDGLRDTQYF	TGCGCCAGCAGTGACGGCCTGAGGGATACGCAGTATTTT
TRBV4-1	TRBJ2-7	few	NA	CASSQVAQAGDEQYF	TGCGCCAGCAGCCAAGTAGCCCAGGCCGGGGACGAGCAGTACTTC
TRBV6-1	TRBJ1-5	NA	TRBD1	CASREGAAQPQHF	TGTGCCAGCAGGGAGGGGGCCGCGCAGCCCCAGCATTTT
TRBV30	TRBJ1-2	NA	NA	CAWSHGGGNYGYTF	TGTGCCTGGAGTCACGGGGGGGGGAATTATGGCTACACCTTC
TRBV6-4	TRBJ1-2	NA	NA	CAKGGQGNGYTF	TGTGCCAAAGGCGGGCAGGGGAATGGCTACACCTTC
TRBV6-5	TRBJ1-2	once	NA	CASSRQVRNYGYTF	TGTGCCAGCAGTCGACAGGTTCGGAACTATGGCTACACCTTC
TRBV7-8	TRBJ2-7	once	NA	CASSWARVGEQYF	TGTGCCAGCAGCTGGGCGCGGGTGGGCGAGCAGTACTTC
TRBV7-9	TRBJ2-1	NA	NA	CASSLVTNEQFF	TGTGCCAGCAGCTTAGTTACTAATGAGCAGTTCTTC
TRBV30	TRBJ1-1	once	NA	CAGDGRGKVGTEAFF	TGTGCCGGGGACGGCAGGGGTAAGGTGGGCACTGAAGCTTTCTTT
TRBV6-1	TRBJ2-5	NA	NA	CASSEWALTAGETQYF	TGTGCCAGCAGTGAATGGGCCCTCACGGCGGGGGAGACCCAGTACTTC
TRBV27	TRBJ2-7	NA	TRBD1	CASSFVTGSREQYF	TGTGCCAGCAGTTTTGTGACAGGGTCCCGCGAGCAGTACTTC
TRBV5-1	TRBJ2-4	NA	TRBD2	CASSLPLAGPIAKNIQYF	TGCGCCAGCAGCTTGCCACTAGCGGGCCCTATAGCCAAAAACATTCAGTACTTC
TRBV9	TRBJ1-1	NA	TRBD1	CASSTRPGTGVVLNTEAFF	TGTGCCAGCAGCACCCGTCCCGGGACAGGGGTGGTATTGAACACTGAAGCTTTCTTT
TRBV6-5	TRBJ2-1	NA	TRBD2	CASTRSTSANEQFF	TGTGCCAGTACAAGGTCAACTAGCGCCAATGAGCAGTTCTTC
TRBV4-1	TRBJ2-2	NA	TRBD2	CASNPGLAEELFF	TGCGCCAGCAACCCGGGACTAGCGGAAGAGCTGTTTTTT
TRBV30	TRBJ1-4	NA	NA	CAWRPNSGANEKLFF	TGTGCCTGGAGACCCAACTCGGGGGCTAATGAAAAACTGTTTTTT
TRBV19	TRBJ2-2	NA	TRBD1	CASSIDRGANTGELFF	TGTGCCAGTAGTATTGACAGGGGGGCGAACACCGGGGAGCTGTTTTTT
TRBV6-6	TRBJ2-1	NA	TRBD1	CASGPTGTGYNEQFF	TGTGCCAGCGGGCCGACCGGGACAGGTTACAATGAGCAGTTCTTC
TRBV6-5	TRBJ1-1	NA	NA	CASSFGVSTEAFF	TGTGCCAGCAGTTTCGGGGTGAGCACTGAAGCTTTCTTT